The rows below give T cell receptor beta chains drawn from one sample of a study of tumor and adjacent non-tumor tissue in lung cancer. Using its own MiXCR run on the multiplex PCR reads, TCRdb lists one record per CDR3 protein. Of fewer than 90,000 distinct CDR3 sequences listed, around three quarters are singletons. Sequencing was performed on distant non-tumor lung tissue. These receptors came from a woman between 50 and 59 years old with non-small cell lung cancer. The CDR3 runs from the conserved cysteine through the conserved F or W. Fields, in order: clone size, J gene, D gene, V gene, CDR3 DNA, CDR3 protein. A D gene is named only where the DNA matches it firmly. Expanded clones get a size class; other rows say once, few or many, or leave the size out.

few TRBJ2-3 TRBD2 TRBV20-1 TGCAGTGCTAGAGACCCGACATGCGGGAGCCCAGATACGCAGTATTTT CSARDPTCGSPDTQYF
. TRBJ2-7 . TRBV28 TGTGTCAACGGTTCCGGATGGGGCTCCTACGAGCAGTACTTC CVNGSGWGSYEQYF
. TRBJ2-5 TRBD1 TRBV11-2 TGTGCCAGCAGCTCCGCAGGACTGGGACAGAATTTTAAGGAGACCCAGTACTTC CASSSAGLGQNFKETQYF
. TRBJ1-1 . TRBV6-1 TGTGCCACCAGTGAAGGGCAAACTGAAGTTTTCTTT CATSEGQTEVFF
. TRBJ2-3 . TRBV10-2 TGCGCCAGCAGTGTGGACCGTAGTAACACAGATACGCAGTATTTT CASSVDRSNTDTQYF
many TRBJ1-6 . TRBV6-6 TGTGCCAGCAGACCCGACAGAGATAATTCACCCCTCCACTTT CASRPDRDNSPLHF
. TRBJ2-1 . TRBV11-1 TGTGCCAGCAGTTTAAGAGGGGACCGGTATAAGCAGTTCTTC CASSLRGDRYKQFF
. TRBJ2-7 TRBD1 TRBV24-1 TGTGCTACCAGTTCGGACAGGGGCGGCGACGAGCAGTGCTTC CATSSDRGGDEQCF
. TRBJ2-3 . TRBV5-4 TGTGCCAGCATCTTGCGAGACATACGTACAGATACGCAGTATTTT CASILRDIRTDTQYF
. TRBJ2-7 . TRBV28 TGTGCCAGCAGTTTATGGTCGAGGGAGCAGTACTTC CASSLWSREQYF
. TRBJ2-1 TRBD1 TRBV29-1 TGCAGCGTTGAACAGCTGACAGGGGGCGGGAATGAACAGGTCTTC CSVEQLTGGGNEQVF
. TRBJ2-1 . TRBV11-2 TGTGCCAGCAGTATAGAGGTGGCCGGTAATGAGCAGTTCTTC CASSIEVAGNEQFF
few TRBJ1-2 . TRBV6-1 TGTGCCAGCATCCGAGCCGGGGGCGGCTATGGCTGCACCTTC CASIRAGGGYGCTF
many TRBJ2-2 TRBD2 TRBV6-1 TGTGCCAGCAAGCTAGCGGCGAACACCGGGGAGCTGTTTTTT CASKLAANTGELFF
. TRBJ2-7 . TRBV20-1 TGCAGTGGGGAGAGGGACCACTGGTCCTACGAGCAGAACTTC CSGERDHWSYEQNF
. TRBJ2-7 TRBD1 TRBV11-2 TGTGCCAGCAGCACCGAGACAGGGCGCACATACGAGCAGTACTTT CASSTETGRTYEQYF
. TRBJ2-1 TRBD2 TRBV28 TGTGCCACCAGTTCGACCCCGGGACTAGCGGGAGGTGGGACCTACAATGAGCAGTTCTTC CATSSTPGLAGGGTYNEQFF
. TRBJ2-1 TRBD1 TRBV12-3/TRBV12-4 TGTGCCAGCAGTTTATGGGACAGGGACGGCGATGAGCAATTCTTC CASSLWDRDGDEQFF
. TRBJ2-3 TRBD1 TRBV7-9 TGTGCCAGCAGTTTAGACAGGGACGCGACAACGCAGTATTTT CASSLDRDATTQYF
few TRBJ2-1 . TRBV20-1 TGCAGTGCTAGTCGTAACCCGGGCAATGAGCTGTTCTTC CSASRNPGNELFF
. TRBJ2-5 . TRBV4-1 TGCGCCAGCAGCCGACTTGAGTCGGACCAAGAGACCCAATACTTC CASSRLESDQETQYF
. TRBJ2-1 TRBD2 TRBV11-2 TGTACCAGCATCTTACGGGTTACTAGCGGGAGGGCCGATGAGCAGTTCTTC CTSILRVTSGRADEQFF
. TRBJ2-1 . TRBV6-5 TGTATCAGTAGTTACCTTCAGACAGACTCCTACAATGAGCAGTTCTTC CISSYLQTDSYNEQFF
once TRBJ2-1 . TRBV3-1 TGTGCCAGCAGCCAAGATAGGACATCTCAACCCAATGAGCAGTTCTTC CASSQDRTSQPNEQFF
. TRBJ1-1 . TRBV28 TGTGTCAGCAGGAAGACAGATTTGAAAGCCTTCTTT CVSRKTDLKAFF
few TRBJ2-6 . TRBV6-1 TGTGCCAGCAGCCTCCCGACAGCCTCTGAGGCCAACGTCATGACTTTC CASSLPTASEANVMTF
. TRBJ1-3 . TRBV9 TGTGCCAGCAGCGAATCAGCACGGATCTCTGGAAACACCATATATTTT CASSESARISGNTIYF
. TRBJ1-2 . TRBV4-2 TGTGCAAGCAGCCAAGAATTGACAATGGGGGCCTACACCTTC CASSQELTMGAYTF
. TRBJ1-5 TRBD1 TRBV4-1 TGCACCAGCAGCCAAGTGACAGGGATCAATCAGCCCCAACATTTT CTSSQVTGINQPQHF
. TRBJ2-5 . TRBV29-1 TGCAGCGTTATGATCAGGGAAAAGACCCAATACTTC CSVMIREKTQYF